This T cell receptor (beta chain) stems from a study of T-cell memory formation after mild COVID-19 (dated by TCRdb to the early 2020s). About the investigation overall: Most TCR sequence clusters were specific to one of the two donors. Two young, previously healthy adult volunteers made up the cohort, one male and one female. T-cell clones expanding and contracting after mild COVID-19 in two donors were tracked by longitudinal TCRalpha and TCRbeta repertoire sequencing.

Beyond this particular receptor, the publication reports: Contracting CD4+ clones were located mainly in the CM and EM memory subsets, whereas CD8+ clones were found to be enriched in EMRA. Only a couple of mild cases were covered by the study, and larger cohorts that include severe cases with pre-infection samples were considered necessary. Some responding clones were detected in pre-infection memory, which suggested that pre-existing cross-reactive memory T cells had joined the SARS-CoV-2 response. Whether the second-wave clones peaking on day 37 were SARS-CoV-2 specific was not confirmed. From day 15 to 85, contracting clones showed balanced CD4/CD8 phenotypes, whereas a second wave of clones that expanded from day 15 to 37 leaned towards CD4+.

Between the V and J ends, shortened by 3 bases and 3 bases respectively, the junction contains 8 bases. Inclusive of the bounding cysteine and phenylalanine, the CDR3 is 12 residues long. Of all the DNA, just the CDR3 is kept, 36 bases in frame from base 1. The germline V gene gives CDR1 as SQVTM and CDR2 as ANQGSEA. Ficoll-Paque density gradient centrifugation was the method used to isolate PBMCs. This clonotype was detected ten times or more. It has no known antigen specificity. Base qualities are not recorded, but no much larger clone differs from it by a single base. The sample was run on an Illumina NovaSeq 6000. TCRalpha and TCRbeta cDNA libraries were built by 5'RACE with constant-segment primers, adding sample barcodes and unique molecular identifiers. RNA was extracted from every sample with Trizol reagent. Amplification of the libraries took two PCR steps, and the second step added a second sample barcode plus Illumina TruSeq adapters. Sequencing of the libraries was done on an Illumina NovaSeq, producing 2 x 150 bp paired-end reads. In the authors' own workflow: The reads were demultiplexed and collapsed into UMI-guided consensus sequences using migec v1.2.7. Using mixcr v2.1.11, UMI consensuses were aligned to TRA and TRB V and J templates and then assembled into clonotypes. A clonotype was counted as expanded or contracted only when both edgeR and NoisET called the clonotype significant, with the noise models trained on biological replicates. For edgeR calls, a false discovery rate-adjusted p below 0.01 and a log2 fold-change threshold of 1 were applied. PCA with hierarchical clustering of max-normalized trajectories of the 1000 most abundant clonotypes was used as exploratory dynamics analysis. Separately sequenced CD4+ and CD8+ repertoires were used to assign the CD4 or CD8 phenotype of responding clones. TCRdb reprocessing: public reads trimmed at Q25 with fastp, clones called with MiXCR, in-frame beta chains kept. Here each entry gathers all rows of one CDR3 protein and keeps the most common genes and DNA. The V and J calls were determined by TCRdb, not by the authors. Within this sample are some 150,000 distinct CDR3 sequences, with over 6% of them counted one time only. The ten largest clones capture about 2.1% of the sample.

This clonotype was sampled from an adult woman who had mild COVID-19 (a few samples of this study predate the infection). The sample titles of this study are shuffled in the database, so cell type and time point are left out; the donor was told from shared clones. The sequencing sample was made of PBMCs or a T cell subset sorted from them (not recorded which). The chain links TRBV29-1 with TRBJ1-2, with the D gene not confidently named. The CDR3 region has the sequence CSVDTGHYGYTF. The DNA sequence is given as TGCAGCGTTGACACTGGACACTATGGCTACACCTTC.